This is a list of T cell receptor beta chains from one sample in a study of T cells in Graves' hyperthyroidism and ophthalmopathy. TCRdb reprocessed the multiplex PCR reads via MiXCR and lists one record per CDR3 protein. The sample shows around 520,000 distinct CDR3 sequences, around 15% of them seen only once. The sequenced sample was blood. These TCRs come from a woman under 30 with Graves' hyperthyroidism. CDR3s include the opening cysteine and the closing phenylalanine or tryptophan. Each record gives: CDR3 length, V gene, D gene, J gene, clone size, CDR3 DNA, CDR3 protein. A D gene is named only where the DNA matches it firmly. Clone size is given for some rows only: seen once, a few or many times, or a class if the clone is expanded.

15	TRBV5-1	.	TRBJ2-1	many	TGCGCCAGCAGCCAGGCAATCCAGGGGCACAATGAGCAGTTCTTC	CASSQAIQGHNEQFF
12	TRBV2	.	TRBJ1-4	many	TGTGCCAGCAGTGAGTCAGTGAAAAAACTGTTTTTT	CASSESVKKLFF
14	TRBV19	.	TRBJ2-2	many	TGTGCCAGTAGTATTCGAGCGGGCACCGGGGAGCTGTTTTTT	CASSIRAGTGELFF
12	TRBV2	.	TRBJ1-2	many	TGTGCCAGCAGTCTGGACGGGGCTGGCTACACCTTC	CASSLDGAGYTF
15	TRBV28	TRBD2	TRBJ2-1	many	TGTGCCAGCAGTTTCGGTAGCGGGAGCCCGGCGGAGCAGTTCTTC	CASSFGSGSPAEQFF
16	TRBV9	.	TRBJ2-1	.	TGTGCCAGCAGCGTAGCTGGGGGGGCCGCCTACAATGAGCAGTTCTTC	CASSVAGGAAYNEQFF
15	TRBV29-1	.	TRBJ1-4	.	TGCAGCGTTGATTTGGGGGAAGCAACTAATGAAAAACTGTTTTTT	CSVDLGEATNEKLFF
17	TRBV10-1	.	TRBJ2-3	many	TGCGCCAGCAGTGAGTCATCGGGACTCGGGAGCACAGATACGCAGTATTTT	CASSESSGLGSTDTQYF
14	TRBV7-9	TRBD2	TRBJ2-5	.	TGTGCCAGCAGCTTAGAGAGCGGGAGACAGACCCAGTACTTC	CASSLESGRQTQYF
16	TRBV12-3/TRBV12-4	TRBD2	TRBJ2-1	many	TGTGCCAGCAGTTTTTTCCGCGGGGGACCCTACAATGAGCAGTTCTTC	CASSFFRGGPYNEQFF
19	TRBV5-1	TRBD2	TRBJ2-3	.	TGCGCCAGCATCCCCAGGGGGCGAGCGGGAGGGCCCCGGGAAGATACGCAGTATTTT	CASIPRGRAGGPREDTQYF
17	TRBV7-2	.	TRBJ2-6	.	TGTGCCAGCAGCTTAACGAGCGTACTCTCTGGGGCCAACGTCCTGACTTTC	CASSLTSVLSGANVLTF
15	TRBV27	.	TRBJ1-5	many	TGTGCCAGCAGTTTCCAGGGTCGTAGCAATCAGCCCCAGCATTTT	CASSFQGRSNQPQHF
14	TRBV12-3/TRBV12-4	.	TRBJ1-2	many	TGTGCCAGCAGTTTACGGACAGAGGTTGGTGGCTACACCTTC	CASSLRTEVGGYTF
14	TRBV7-9	.	TRBJ2-3	few	TGTGCCAGCAGCTTATTTGGTGGGGGAGATACGCAGTATTTT	CASSLFGGGDTQYF
15	TRBV20-1	TRBD1	TRBJ1-2	few	TGCAGTGCTAGAGTAGGGACAGGGGGGAACTATGGCTACACCTTC	CSARVGTGGNYGYTF
13	TRBV5-1	.	TRBJ1-4	many	TGCGCCAGCAGCCGGGAAGTAAATGAAAAACTGTTTTTT	CASSREVNEKLFF
14	TRBV6-5	TRBD1	TRBJ1-2	many	TGTGCCAGCAGTTACGGGACAGGGGTCAATGGCTACACCTTC	CASSYGTGVNGYTF
12	TRBV28	.	TRBJ1-2	many	TGTGCCAGCAGTTTAGGAACCCATGGCTACACCTTC	CASSLGTHGYTF
19	TRBV29-1	TRBD2	TRBJ2-3	many	TGCAGCGTTGAGGGCGGGGGGGCTTGGGCAACTACTAGCACAGATACGCAGTATTTT	CSVEGGGAWATTSTDTQYF
15	TRBV11-2	.	TRBJ1-4	many	TGTGCCAGCAGCTCCATGGGGGTCACTAATGAAAAACTGTTTTTT	CASSSMGVTNEKLFF
14	TRBV5-6	.	TRBJ1-1	many	TGTGCCAGCAGCCCGGGCCCAGGGGACACTGAAGCTTTCTTT	CASSPGPGDTEAFF
16	TRBV27	TRBD2	TRBJ2-5	few	TGTGCCAGCAGTTTAATGGGACTAGCGGGAGGAGAGACCCAGTACTTC	CASSLMGLAGGETQYF
13	TRBV20-1	TRBD2	TRBJ2-1	many	TGCAGTGCTAGCACTAGCGGGCCTAATGAGCAGTTCTTC	CSASTSGPNEQFF
15	TRBV27	.	TRBJ1-5	many	TGTGCCAGCAGTCCAGGACACTCTAGCAATCAGCCCCAGCATTTT	CASSPGHSSNQPQHF
17	TRBV20-1	TRBD2	TRBJ2-3	.	TGCAGTGGGAGGGTCCCCCAGACTAGCGGGAGCACAGATACGCAGTATTTT	CSGRVPQTSGSTDTQYF
16	TRBV20-1	TRBD2	TRBJ2-1	.	TGCAGTGCTGGCAGGACTAGCGGGAGCCTATACAATGAGCAGTTCTTC	CSAGRTSGSLYNEQFF
17	TRBV12-3/TRBV12-4	TRBD2	TRBJ2-5	many	TGTGCCAGCAGTTTAACGGGAGGCCTAACCTCTCAAGAGACCCAGTACTTC	CASSLTGGLTSQETQYF
15	TRBV15	TRBD2	TRBJ2-5	many	TGTGCCACCAGCAGAGGGGCGGGAGTGAGGGAGACCCAGTACTTC	CATSRGAGVRETQYF
15	TRBV9	.	TRBJ2-2	few	TGTGCCAGCAGCGTAAAGCAGGGCGGCACCGGGGAGCTGTTTTTT	CASSVKQGGTGELFF
13	TRBV11-2	.	TRBJ1-5	many	TGTGCCAGCAGCTTAGAAGTCAATCAGCCCCAGCATTTT	CASSLEVNQPQHF
13	TRBV28	.	TRBJ2-2	many	TGTGCCAGCAAGGGTCGAAACACCGGGGAGCTGTTTTTT	CASKGRNTGELFF
13	TRBV30	TRBD2	TRBJ2-1	many	TGTGCCTGGAGGCTCAGCGGGATGAATGAGCAGTTCTTC	CAWRLSGMNEQFF
15	TRBV2	TRBD2	TRBJ2-1	many	TGTGCCAGCAGTGACGGTCGGCTAGCGGGAGTCTGGCAGTTCTTC	CASSDGRLAGVWQFF
13	TRBV11-2	TRBD1	TRBJ1-2	many	TGTGCCAGCAGCTCCTCGACAGGGGATGGCTACACCTTC	CASSSSTGDGYTF
15	TRBV6-1	TRBD1	TRBJ1-1	.	TGTGCCAGCAGTGAAGGGGTAGGGGGCAACAGTGAAGCTTTCTTT	CASSEGVGGNSEAFF
13	TRBV14	.	TRBJ2-7	many	TGTGCCAGCAGTCCTACGTGGGGTGGCGAGCAGTACTTC	CASSPTWGGEQYF
11	TRBV7-2	.	TRBJ2-7	many	TGTGCCAGCAGCTGGGCCTACGAGCAGTACTTC	CASSWAYEQYF
14	TRBV6-1	TRBD1	TRBJ1-1	many	TGTGCCAGCAGACCACAGGGGGCGAAGGCTGAAGCTTTCTTT	CASRPQGAKAEAFF
16	TRBV5-1	.	TRBJ1-1	many	TGCGCCAGCAGCTTGGCCGTTGCAGCCAAGAACACTGAAGCTTTCTTT	CASSLAVAAKNTEAFF